The T cell receptor beta chain under discussion was sequenced for a study of cytomegalovirus exposure and HLA in healthy donors. Background on the study: In terms of ancestry, the Caucasian-associated cluster contained roughly four fifths of the approximately 400 genotyped donors.

Study-wide results and caveats: Most TCRs appeared rarely, but some public TCRs recurred in many donors. Using the classifier, cytomegalovirus status was reportedly diagnosed with high specificity and sensitivity.

PCR employed 60 Vbeta and 13 Jbeta primers. TCRdb keeps only in-frame clones here, not all; method: immunoSEQ multiplex PCR. Found here are around 260,000 clones, about 80% of them singletons; the top ten hold 0.3%. Germline V gene sequence: CDR1 GTSNPN, CDR2 SVGIG (reference sequence). V gave up 8 bases and J gave up 7 bases, with 9 bases separating them. There are 11 residues in the CDR3. As regards this clone: Its antigen is still unknown.

Sequenced input: PBMCs. The TCR originated in a girl aged 2-10 years in good health and CMV-seronegative. The rearrangement joins TRBV30 to TRBJ1-6, with a tentative D call TRBD1 (5 bases). CDR3 coding DNA: TGTGCCGCCCGACAGAATTCACCCCTCCACTTT. This codes for CAARQNSPLHF.